Listed below are T cell receptor beta chains from one sample, sequenced in a study of regulatory T cells in long-lasting Graves disease. TCRdb re-called the multiplex PCR reads through MiXCR, storing one row per CDR3 protein. Of roughly 260,000 distinct CDR3 sequences listed, approximately 20% were seen once; the top ten hold 12% to 15%. In addition, the sample was reused for a study of T cells in Graves' hyperthyroidism and ophthalmopathy.

The source material was peripheral blood mononuclear cells (PBMCs), sampled at new diagnosis, from a patient treated with antithyroid drugs. The receptors derive from a woman under 40 with Graves disease. CDR3s include the opening cysteine and the closing phenylalanine or tryptophan. Fields, in order: clone size, V gene, D gene, J gene, CDR3 length, CDR3 protein, CDR3 DNA. A D gene is named only where the DNA matches it firmly. Clone size is shown for a subset of rows, as once, few, many or a class of expanded clone.

>many|TRBV10-2|TRBD1|TRBJ2-7|14
CASREGQGLYEQYF
TGCGCCAGCAGGGAGGGACAGGGCCTCTACGAGCAGTACTTC
>many|TRBV2|-|TRBJ1-1|12
CAREGDRTEAFF
TGTGCCAGAGAGGGGGATCGCACTGAAGCTTTCTTT
>many|TRBV7-9|-|TRBJ2-7|16
CASSLAGLDFLYEQYF
TGTGCCAGCAGCTTAGCAGGGTTGGACTTTCTCTACGAGCAGTACTTC
>many|TRBV7-6|-|TRBJ2-7|14
CASSLGLAPSEQYF
TGTGCCAGCAGCTTAGGCCTGGCGCCTAGCGAGCAGTACTTC
>few|TRBV6-1|TRBD2|TRBJ2-7|13
CASGRGSVYEQYF
TGTGCCTCCGGGAGGGGTTCCGTCTACGAGCAGTACTTC
>-|TRBV12-3/TRBV12-4|TRBD1|TRBJ2-1|17
CASRDRGRGSSYNEQFF
TGTGCCAGCCGGGACAGGGGCAGGGGGAGCTCCTACAATGAGCAGTTCTTC
>many|TRBV2|-|TRBJ1-2|16
CASSAGGAAVSYGYTF
TGTGCCAGCAGCGCCGGGGGCGCAGCCGTATCCTATGGCTACACCTTC
>many|TRBV10-2|TRBD2|TRBJ2-1|14
CASIGGGSYNEQFF
TGCGCCAGCATCGGCGGGGGATCTTACAATGAGCAGTTCTTC
>many|TRBV12-3/TRBV12-4|-|TRBJ1-1|13
CASSLQGYFEAFF
TGTGCCAGCAGTTTACAAGGGTACTTTGAAGCTTTCTTT
>few|TRBV7-9|TRBD2|TRBJ2-7|14
CASSLAAGVREQYF
TGTGCCAGCAGCTTAGCCGCGGGGGTACGGGAGCAGTACTTC
>few|TRBV4-1|TRBD2|TRBJ2-5|17
CASSQGGTSGGAETQYF
TGCGCCAGCAGCCAAGGGGGGACTAGCGGGGGGGCGGAGACCCAGTACTTC
>-|TRBV25-1|-|TRBJ1-4|15
CASSEPGALREKLFF
TGTGCCAGCAGTGAACCCGGGGCATTGCGGGAAAAACTGTTTTTT
>many|TRBV6-1|-|TRBJ1-1|13
CASSPGTPLEAFF
TGTGCCAGCAGTCCGGGGACCCCCCTGGAAGCTTTCTTT
>many|TRBV11-2|TRBD2|TRBJ2-5|16
CASSSVSGGPWETQYF
TGTGCCAGCAGCTCCGTTTCGGGGGGGCCCTGGGAGACCCAGTACTTC
>many|TRBV20-1|-|TRBJ2-7|14
CSARDGLSSYEQYF
TGCAGTGCTAGGGACGGTCTGAGCTCCTACGAGCAGTACTTC
>many|TRBV3-1|-|TRBJ1-5|17
CASSQEFPVNSNQPQHF
TGTGCCAGCAGCCAAGAATTCCCAGTTAATAGCAATCAGCCCCAGCATTTT
>many|TRBV29-1|-|TRBJ1-2|11
CSVEKGYGYTF
TGCAGCGTTGAAAAGGGGTATGGCTACACCTTC
>-|TRBV12-3/TRBV12-4|-|TRBJ1-2|17
CASSPGGPGHDFPGYTF
TGTGCCAGCAGTCCGGGAGGGCCGGGACATGATTTTCCTGGCTACACCTTC
>many|TRBV7-2|TRBD1|TRBJ2-1|16
CASSSTGTGAYNEQFF
TGTGCCAGCAGCTCCACCGGGACAGGGGCTTACAATGAGCAGTTCTTC
>many|TRBV4-1|-|TRBJ1-2|16
CASSQGDGSANYGYTF
TGCGCCAGCAGCCAAGGCGATGGGTCAGCTAACTATGGCTACACCTTC
>many|TRBV20-1|-|TRBJ2-3|13
CSAASEIPDTQYF
TGCAGTGCTGCTAGCGAAATCCCAGATACGCAGTATTTT
>many|TRBV7-6|-|TRBJ1-4|16
CASSLAGPATNEKLFF
TGTGCCAGCAGCTTAGCGGGACCCGCAACTAATGAAAAACTGTTTTTT
>-|TRBV5-5|TRBD1|TRBJ1-3|16
CASSYKPGQAGNIIYF
TGTGCCAGCAGCTACAAACCGGGACAGGCTGGAAACATCATATATTTT
>many|TRBV9|-|TRBJ1-5|14
CASSVGGGNQPQHF
TGTGCCAGCAGCGTAGGCGGAGGCAATCAGCCCCAGCATTTT